This TCR beta chain is drawn from a study of cytomegalovirus exposure and HLA in healthy donors. With 3 bases removed from V and 9 bases from J, the gap between germline ends came to 15 bases. Germline CDR1 reads SQVTM; CDR2 reads ANQGSEA. This CDR3 contains 13 residues. The PCR contained 60 Vbeta and 13 Jbeta primers. Sequencing used immunoSEQ multiplex PCR; TCRdb keeps in-frame clones, though not all of them. The sample contains some 130,000 clones, approximately 68% of which appear only once. There are a few counts of this clone. The sequenced sample consisted of PBMCs. The V call is TRBV29-1, the J call TRBJ2-1, with a tentative D call TRBD2 (5 bases). The receptor's source is a man aged 25 to 40 in good health and CMV-seropositive. The CDR3 here is CSVEYSAIGEQFF. CDR3 sequence (DNA): TGCAGCGTTGAGTATAGCGCGATCGGTGAGCAGTTCTTC.